Presented here are 22 T cell receptor beta chains from one specimen sequenced in a study of T cell clonality in common variable immunodeficiency. Broader study findings: In common variable immunodeficiency, TCR beta chains reportedly carried fewer deletions and N-nucleotide insertions.

Assay: immunoSEQ multiplex PCR; the TCRdb copy retains only in-frame clones and omits some. The repertoire shows fewer than 40,000 clones, none seen only once; the top ten take around 7%. These TCRs are of unknown antigen specificity. The sequenced material came from peripheral blood mononuclear cells. The receptors shown here come from a human donor with common variable immunodeficiency.

This clone was counted many times. The junction shows a germline mismatch at one end, possibly a read error. From the germline J gene comes the end of the CDR3, since the read stops 3 residues before it. This sequence joins TRBV4-2 and TRBJ2-3, with 11 bases lining up with TRBD2. The germline gives CDR1 LGHNA, CDR2 YNFKEQ. The CDR3 totals 17 residues. CDR3 sequence: CASSNIAGGPSTDTQYF. The DNA read from the CDR3 is TGCGCCAGCAGCAATATAGCGGGAGGGCCGAGCACAGATACG.

Only a few counts were recorded for this clone. The read halts 3 residues ahead of the CDR3 end, with the missing end drawn from the germline J gene. V usage is TRBV5-6 and J usage is TRBJ1-5; D call uncertain. Trimming left V 0 bases short and J 0 bases short, with 7 bases between. The CDR3 totals 15 residues. Per germline, CDR1 SGHDT and CDR2 YYEEEE. The CDR3 DNA, read in part, is TGTGCCAGCAGCTTGGGTCAGAATAGCAATCAGCCC. It translates to CASSLGQNSNQP. The entire CDR3 sequence reads CASSLGQNSNQPQHF.

In this sample, this clone turned up many times. Sequencing ends 3 residues short of the CDR3 end; the germline J gene provides the rest. This chain links TRBV4-2 with TRBJ1-2; 7 bases fit TRBD1. V trimming: 5 bases; J trimming: 5 bases; junction bases outside the gene matches: 8. Germline V gene data show CDR1 as LGHNA and CDR2 as YNFKEQ. This CDR3 contains 14 residues. The CDR3 spells CASSFDRERYGYTF. The covered CDR3 bases are TGTGCCAGCAGCTTTGACAGGGAACGATATGGC.

This clone was recorded many times. The read comes to an end 3 residues before the CDR3 does, leaving the germline J gene to fill in the end. This sequence joins TRBV5-1 and TRBJ2-3; 10 positions agree with TRBD2. J lost 2 bases, V lost 2 bases, and 5 bases had no gene match. The CDR3 sequence is 16 residues long. Germline V lookup: CDR1 SGHRS, CDR2 YFSETQ. The CDR3: CASSFSSGRYTDTQYF. Incomplete CDR3 DNA: TGCGCCAGCAGCTTCTCTAGCGGGAGATACACAGATACG. Looking up the rest from reference TRBV5-1 and TRBJ2-3 gives the full variable domain: KAGVTQTPRYLIKTRGQQVTLSCSPISGHRSVSWYQQTPGQGLQFLFEYFSETQRNKGNFPGRFSGRQFSNSRSEMNVSTLELGDSALYLCASSFSSGRYTDTQYFGPGTRLTVL.

The CDR3 loop reads CATLAGATTGELFF. Partial CDR3 DNA: TGTGCCACTCTAGCGGGGGCGACCACCGGGGAG. The chain carries TRBV11-2 and TRBJ2-2; TRBD2 aligns across 10 bases. Sequencing ends 3 residues short of the CDR3 end; the germline J gene provides the rest. The CDR3 sequence is 14 residues long. Trimming at V came to 10 bases and at J to 4 bases, leaving 6 bases not matched to a gene. Germline V lookup: CDR1 SGHAT, CDR2 FQNNGV.

This clone was seen more than once but under ten times. Read coverage stops 3 residues before the CDR3 terminus; the germline J gene supplies the remainder. The V call is TRBV19, the J call TRBJ1-6, with D unclear. V was trimmed by 6 bases and J by 8 bases, leaving 17 bases between them. CDR1 LNHDA and CDR2 SQIVND come from the germline V gene (reference sequence). The CDR3 spans 15 residues. CDR3 DNA, as far as it was read: TGTGCCAGTAGACCGGGTGGCTATCTCTATTCACCC. This gives the protein CASRPGGYLYSP. The entire CDR3 protein is CASRPGGYLYSPLHF.

This clone was recorded at least ten times. The DNA ends 3 residues before the CDR3 does, and the rest of the CDR3 is filled in from the germline J gene. The V call is TRBV3-1 (or the pseudogene TRBV3-2), the J call TRBJ2-2; D is perhaps TRBD2 (7 bases). Trimming removed 0 bases from V and 6 bases from J, with 20 bases in between. This CDR3 has 18 residues. Germline-derived CDR1 and CDR2 are LGHDT and YNNKEL (reference sequence). The chain's CDR3 is CASSQDLEGGDKAGELFF. The CDR3 DNA, read in part, is TGTGCCAGCAGCCAAGATCTTGAGGGAGGGGACAAAGCCGGGGAG.

This clone showed up many times. Read coverage stops 3 residues before the CDR3 terminus; the germline J gene supplies the remainder. Distinct nucleotide sequences in the sample also encode this CDR3. The V gene is TRBV5-1, the J gene TRBJ2-2; maybe TRBD1 (6 bases). The CDR3 has 16 amino acids. Germline V gene sequence: CDR1 SGHRS, CDR2 YFSETQ. V was shortened by 0 bases and J by 7 bases, with 16 bases between the two germline ends. Incomplete CDR3 DNA: TGCGCCAGCAGCTTGGACCCAGGGGTTAATTTCGGGGAG. Amino acid sequence: CASSLDPGVNFGE. The whole CDR3 region reads CASSLDPGVNFGELFF. The variable domain in full, completed from reference TRBV5-1 and TRBJ2-2, reads KAGVTQTPRYLIKTRGQQVTLSCSPISGHRSVSWYQQTPGQGLQFLFEYFSETQRNKGNFPGRFSGRQFSNSRSEMNVSTLELGDSALYLCASSLDPGVNFGELFFGEGSRLTVL.

This clone was found many times. Read data end 3 residues before the CDR3 end; the end is taken from the germline J gene. The V call is TRBV11-2, the J call TRBJ1-4; 8 bases line up with TRBD1. V was clipped by 5 bases and J by 4 bases; unmatched bases: 6. CDR3 length equals 15 residues. Germline loops: CDR1 SGHAT, CDR2 FQNNGV. The CDR3 reads CASSPNRGGNEKLFF. CDR3 bases read: TGTGCCAGCAGCCCTAACAGGGGGGGTAATGAAAAA.

In its sample, this clone was seen many times. The read ends 3 residues before the CDR3 terminus; that terminus is restored from the germline J gene. The V and J genes are TRBV18 and TRBJ2-1, with 8 bases fitting TRBD2. J gave up 5 bases and V 1 base, and 4 bases lay outside the gene matches. Germline CDR1 is KGHSH and CDR2 is LQKENI. The CDR3 runs to 15 residues. The CDR3 loop is CASSPRREANNEQFF. The covered CDR3 bases are TGTGCCAGCTCACCACGGCGGGAGGCTAACAATGAG.

This clone has a handful of counts. The read comes to an end 3 residues before the CDR3 does, leaving the germline J gene to fill in the end. The chain recombines TRBV7-9 with TRBJ2-7; possibly TRBD2 for D (5 bases). V shed 1 base and J shed 6 bases, with 7 bases lying between them. In germline, CDR1 is SEHNR, CDR2 FQNEAQ (reference sequence). The CDR3 totals 12 residues. Partial CDR3 DNA: TGTGCCAGCAGCTTAGACCGGGGCGAG. Translation gives CASSLDRGE. The CDR3 reads in full as CASSLDRGEQYF.

To note about this clone: The observed sequence ends 3 residues before the CDR3 terminus, with the missing tail filled in from the germline J gene. The chain employs TRBV2 and TRBJ2-7, with D possibly matching TRBD1 (5 bases). The V end lost 3 bases, the J end lost 3 bases, and 6 bases lay between the germline ends. The CDR3 is 12 residues long. Germline V lookup: CDR1 SNHLY, CDR2 FYNNEI. The CDR3 bases that were read are TGTGCCAGCAGTGAGCAGGGCTACGAG. As protein: CASSEQGYE. The CDR3, in full, reads CASSEQGYEQYF.

This clone was counted ten times or more. The CDR3 end is not reached by the read, which stops 3 residues before it; the germline J gene fills it in. The V and J genes are TRBV4-1 and TRBJ2-3; D unresolved. V lost 3 bases and J 0 bases, leaving 7 bases between the germline ends. The CDR3 contains 14 residues. Germline CDR1 reads MGHRA; CDR2 reads YSYEKL. The sequenced CDR3 bases are TGCGCCAGCAGCCAGCGGATTAGCACAGATACG. It codes for CASSQRISTDT. In full, the CDR3 reads CASSQRISTDTQYF.

In the case of this clone: The read finishes 3 residues shy of the CDR3 end, and the germline J gene is used to complete it. The chain carries TRBV11-2 and TRBJ1-6, with 7 bases fitting TRBD1. The CDR3 contains 14 residues. Germline-derived CDR1 and CDR2 are SGHAT and FQNNGV. With V trimmed by 6 bases and J by 9 bases, 8 bases remained unmatched. The sequenced part of the CDR3 DNA is TGTGCCAGCAGGTCGACAGGGTTAGGTTCACCC. It yields the protein CASRSTGLGSP. The CDR3, in full, reads CASRSTGLGSPLHF.

This clone has ten or more counts. The read ends 3 residues early relative to the CDR3; the germline J gene fills the gap. The chain joins TRBV18 to TRBJ2-7; 10 nucleotides align to TRBD2. The CDR3 covers 15 residues. The junction had 4 bases not matched to a gene; V was cut back by 3 bases and J by 2 bases. CDR1 KGHSH and CDR2 LQKENI come from the germline V gene. The CDR3 sequence is CASSPSLAGAYEQYF. The CDR3 bases that were read are TGTGCCAGCTCACCGTCCCTAGCGGGAGCCTACGAG.

With respect to this clone: The read ends 3 residues early relative to the CDR3; the germline J gene fills the gap. The chain recombines TRBV11-3 with TRBJ2-7; 8 bases fit TRBD2. Germline CDR1 is SGHNT and CDR2 is YENEEA. The CDR3 loop spans 14 amino acids. Trimming took 6 bases from V and 3 from J; bases not matched to a gene: 7. CDR3 amino acids: CASSPSGSSYEQYF. The covered CDR3 bases are TGTGCCAGCAGTCCTAGCGGGTCAAGCTACGAG.

This clone occurred a few times. The identical CDR3 is also encoded by other nucleotide sequences in the sample. The DNA read from the CDR3 is TGTGCCAGCAGCCCCGACAGGACCGGGGAG. As protein: CASSPDRTGE. The entire CDR3 protein reads CASSPDRTGELFF. The rearrangement uses TRBV7-9 and TRBJ2-2; possibly TRBD1 for D (6 bases). Read data end 3 residues before the CDR3 end; the end is taken from the germline J gene. The CDR3 covers 13 residues. Trimming shortened V by 5 bases and J by 5 bases, and 9 bases separated the two germline ends. Germline V gives CDR1 SEHNR, CDR2 FQNEAQ (reference sequence).

This clone has a count of ten or more. The missing CDR3 end, 3 residues past where the read stops, is filled in from the germline J gene. V usage is TRBV30 and J usage is TRBJ2-3; unclear D gene. CDR1 is GTSNPN, CDR2 SVGIG, per germline (reference sequence). CDR3 length equals 12 residues. V was cut by 3 bases and J by 2 bases, with 6 bases left in between. CDR3 region: CAWSPFTDTQYF. The CDR3 bases that were read are TGTGCCTGGAGCCCCTTCACAGATACG. Variable domain in full (rest from reference TRBV30 and TRBJ2-3): SQTIHQWPATLVQPVGSPLSLECTVEGTSNPNLYWYRQAAGRGLQLLFYSVGIGQISSEVPQNLSASRPQDRQFILSSKKLLLSDSGFYLCAWSPFTDTQYFGPGTRLTVL.

In this sample, this clone turned up a few times. The CDR3 here is CASSFRGVKYQPQHF. Incomplete CDR3 DNA: TGTGCCAGTAGTTTCAGAGGGGTCAAATATCAGCCC. The chain links TRBV19 to TRBJ1-5, with D possibly being TRBD1 (5 bases). Read data end 3 residues before the CDR3 end; the end is taken from the germline J gene. Germline CDR1 is LNHDA and CDR2 is SQIVND (reference sequence). V was trimmed by 5 bases and J by 5 bases, leaving 16 bases between them. The CDR3 loop spans 15 amino acids.

Comments on this clone: The CDR3 goes on 3 residues after the read ends, and that part is filled in from the germline J gene. The chain joins TRBV7-2 to TRBJ1-1; the D gene is possibly TRBD1 (6 bases). The CDR3 spans 14 residues. Trimming took off 4 bases at V and 1 base at J, with 10 bases between the two ends. CDR1 is SGHTA, CDR2 FQGNSA, per germline. CDR3 DNA, as far as it was read: TGTGCCAGCAGCTGGACCAGGGGGAACACTGAA. Its protein product is CASSWTRGNTE. In full, the CDR3 is CASSWTRGNTEAFF.

With regard to this clone: Read data end 3 residues before the CDR3 end; the end is taken from the germline J gene. This rearrangement joins TRBV7-9 to TRBJ1-5; D not resolved. The CDR3 loop spans 15 amino acids. Trimming removed 1 base from V and 4 bases from J, with 11 bases in between. Per the germline V gene, CDR1 is SEHNR and CDR2 is FQNEAQ (reference sequence). CDR3 amino acids: CASSLDSGLNQPQHF. CDR3 DNA (partial): TGTGCCAGCAGCTTAGACAGTGGGCTTAATCAGCCC.

This clone was found a few times. The read finishes 3 residues shy of the CDR3 end, and the germline J gene is used to complete it. The V and J genes are TRBV19 and TRBJ1-2, with 8 bases that match TRBD1. The CDR3 is made up of 13 amino acids. Per the germline V gene, CDR1 is LNHDA and CDR2 is SQIVND (reference sequence). J gave up 6 bases and V 5 bases, and 5 bases lay outside the gene matches. Here the CDR3 reads CASSVDRGNGYTF. The part of the CDR3 DNA that was read is TGTGCCAGTAGTGTCGACAGGGGAAATGGC.